These 10 T cell receptor beta chains share one sample of origin, sequenced in a study of early T cells in non-severe SARS-CoV-2 infection (dated by TCRdb to the early 2020s). The library was made by 5' RACE. Data came from a NextSeq 500. TCRdb itself trimmed the public reads at Q25 with fastp, ran MiXCR and retained productive beta chains. Here each entry gathers all rows of one CDR3 protein and keeps the most common genes and DNA. This sample holds some 40,000 distinct CDR3 sequences; 4.5% to 5% were observed only once. About 5% of the sample belongs to the ten largest clones. The sample was whole blood. The receptors here all came from an adult who was a healthcare worker with PCR-confirmed SARS-CoV-2 infection or an uninfected control (not recorded which).

This clonotype was counted ten times or more. This chain connects TRBV4-3 to TRBJ2-7, with 9 bases lining up with TRBD1. After removal of 4 bases from V and 1 base from J, the junction contained 5 bases not matched to a gene. Germline loops: CDR1 LGHNA, CDR2 YSLEER. The CDR3 spans 15 residues. DNA of the CDR3: TGCGCCAGCAGCCGGGGGACAGGGCAATCCTACGAGCAGTACTTC. This codes for CASSRGTGQSYEQYF.

This clonotype was picked up many times. J is TRBJ2-5 and V is TRBV18; 9 positions agree with TRBD2. Germline assignment: CDR1 KGHSH and CDR2 LQKENI. With 0 bases clipped from V and 5 bases from J, the junction kept 4 bases outside the gene matches. This CDR3 has 15 residues. The CDR3 loop is CASSPPLAGRETQYF. The CDR3 bases are TGTGCCAGCTCACCACCGCTAGCGGGGAGGGAGACCCAGTACTTC.

This clonotype was recorded a few times. The chain couples TRBV12-5 to TRBJ2-7; 9 positions agree with TRBD1. Losses at the gene ends were 0 bases for V and 5 bases for J; bases not matched to a gene: 2. Germline V gives CDR1 LGHNT, CDR2 FRNRAP. The CDR3 is 14 amino acids. DNA of the CDR3: TGTGCTAGTGGTTTGGTCACAGGGGGCCACGAGCAGTACTTC. It codes for CASGLVTGGHEQYF. Based on the CDR3 plus reference TRBV12-5 and TRBJ2-7, the full variable domain is DARVTQTPRHKVTEMGQEVTMRCQPILGHNTVFWYRQTMMQGLELLAYFRNRAPLDDSGMPKDRFSAEMPDATLATLKIQPSEPRDSAVYFCASGLVTGGHEQYFGPGTRLTVT.

This clonotype was counted at least ten times. This chain joins TRBV20-1 and TRBJ2-7, with 8 bases aligning to TRBD1. Germline CDR1 reads DFQATT; CDR2 reads SNEGSKA (reference sequence). The CDR3 spans 15 residues. Losses at the gene ends were 0 bases for V and 2 bases for J; bases not matched to a gene: 6. The CDR3 sequence: CSARDPGQGPYEQYF. The CDR3 DNA is TGCAGTGCTAGAGACCCCGGACAGGGACCCTACGAGCAGTACTTC.

This sequence joins TRBV19 and TRBJ1-5; D is ambiguous. Per germline, CDR1 LNHDA and CDR2 SQIVND (reference sequence). V was pared by 8 bases and J by 2 bases, with 10 bases between. The CDR3 length is 13 residues. This chain's CDR3 is CASLSYGNQPQHF. The CDR3 DNA sequence: TGTGCCAGTCTCAGTTATGGCAATCAGCCCCAGCATTTT.

This clonotype was detected ten times or more. J is TRBJ1-1 and V is TRBV7-9; the D is unclear. The CDR3 consists of 14 residues. V was clipped by 7 bases and J by 8 bases, with 20 bases between them. Germline CDR1 SEHNR, CDR2 FQNEAQ (reference sequence). DNA for the CDR3: TGTGCCAGCAACCCCTGGGGAGAGACCAGCGAAGCTTTCTTT. Its translation: CASNPWGETSEAFF.

This clonotype has at least ten counts. The chain joins TRBV2 to TRBJ1-1, with 8 bases aligning to TRBD1. Per the germline V gene, CDR1 is SNHLY and CDR2 is FYNNEI. This CDR3 region has 12 residues. V was pared by 5 bases and J by 8 bases, with 4 bases of the junction left unmatched. In DNA, the CDR3 is TGTGCCAGCAGTCCTCAGGGGGCAGAAGCTTTCTTT. Residues: CASSPQGAEAFF.

This clonotype has only a few counts. This CDR3 is CASSLNNGNTIYF. The CDR3 DNA follows: TGTGCCAGCAGCTTAAACAACGGAAACACCATATATTTT. The chain carries TRBV7-8 and TRBJ1-3; D is undetermined. Trimming stripped 2 bases from V and 4 bases from J, with 6 bases between. The CDR3 runs to 13 residues. CDR1 and CDR2 from the germline V gene are SGHVS and FQNEAQ.

This clonotype was seen at least ten times. The chain has TRBV2 and TRBJ2-5, with TRBD2 matching over 8 bases. V lost 3 bases, J lost 4 bases, and 4 bases stayed unmatched. CDR1 and CDR2 from the germline V gene are SNHLY and FYNNEI. This CDR3 has 14 amino acids. The CDR3 coding sequence is TGTGCCAGCAGTGAGGACGGGAGGGGAGAGACCCAGTACTTC. This encodes CASSEDGRGETQYF.

This chain uses TRBV19 with TRBJ1-5; no definite D call. Trimming took off 7 bases at V and 0 bases at J, with 4 bases between the two ends. The germline CDR1 and CDR2 sequences are LNHDA and SQIVND (reference sequence). This CDR3 is built from 12 residues. CDR3 sequence: CASTGSNQPQHF. DNA of the CDR3: TGTGCCAGTACGGGTAGCAATCAGCCCCAGCATTTT.